A single sample is the source of the 4 T cell receptor beta chains below, sequenced in a study of blood T cell repertoires in COVID-19. Libraries were prepared by immunoSEQ multiplex PCR; TCRdb keeps only in-frame clonotypes and omits some of them. Here the sample spans fewer than 300,000 clones, more than 70% being singletons. The sample comprised peripheral blood. The receptors derive from a woman in her thirties or forties who had recovered from COVID-19.

This rearrangement joins TRBV7-9 to TRBJ1-1; D gene ambiguous. The CDR3 extends over 13 amino acids. Germline CDR1 reads SEHNR; CDR2 reads FQNEAQ (reference sequence). With 4 bases removed from V and 11 bases from J, the gap between germline ends came to 17 bases. CDR3 nucleotides: TGTGCCAGCAGCTCCGGCGGCACGGGGATCGCTTTCTTT. It codes for CASSSGGTGIAFF.

The chain couples TRBV19 to TRBJ2-1; a possible D gene is TRBD2 (8 bases). The germline V gene has CDR1 LNHDA and CDR2 SQIVND (reference sequence). The CDR3 covers 15 residues. CDR3 loop: CASGKGAPPPNEQFF. In nucleotides, the CDR3 is TGTGCTAGCGGGAAGGGGGCCCCTCCTCCTAATGAGCAGTTCTTC. The full variable domain, with the rest looked up from reference TRBV19 and TRBJ2-1, is DGGITQSPKYLFRKEGQNVTLSCEQNLNHDAMYWYRQDPGQGLRLIYYSQIVNDFQKGDIAEGYSVSREKKESFPLTVTSAQKNPTAFYLCASGKGAPPPNEQFFGPGTRLTVL.

V and J are TRBV5-1 and TRBJ1-1, with 7 bases fitting TRBD1. CDR1 and CDR2 from the germline V gene are SGHRS and YFSETQ. This CDR3 spans 17 amino acids. Trimming took 3 bases from V and 7 from J; bases not matched to a gene: 18. As DNA, the CDR3 is TGCGCCAGCAGCTATTGGGGGGAGTCGACAGGGAAGGGTGAAGCTTTCTTT. Translation: CASSYWGESTGKGEAFF.

This chain joins TRBV2 and TRBJ1-5; 11 bases fit TRBD1. The junction had 4 bases not matched to a gene; V was cut back by 3 bases and J by 6 bases. Germline V CDR1 and CDR2: SNHLY, FYNNEI. The CDR3 is 15 residues long. The CDR3: CASSEWDRGGQPQHF. The CDR3 DNA follows: TGTGCCAGCAGTGAGTGGGACAGGGGGGGTCAGCCCCAGCATTTT.